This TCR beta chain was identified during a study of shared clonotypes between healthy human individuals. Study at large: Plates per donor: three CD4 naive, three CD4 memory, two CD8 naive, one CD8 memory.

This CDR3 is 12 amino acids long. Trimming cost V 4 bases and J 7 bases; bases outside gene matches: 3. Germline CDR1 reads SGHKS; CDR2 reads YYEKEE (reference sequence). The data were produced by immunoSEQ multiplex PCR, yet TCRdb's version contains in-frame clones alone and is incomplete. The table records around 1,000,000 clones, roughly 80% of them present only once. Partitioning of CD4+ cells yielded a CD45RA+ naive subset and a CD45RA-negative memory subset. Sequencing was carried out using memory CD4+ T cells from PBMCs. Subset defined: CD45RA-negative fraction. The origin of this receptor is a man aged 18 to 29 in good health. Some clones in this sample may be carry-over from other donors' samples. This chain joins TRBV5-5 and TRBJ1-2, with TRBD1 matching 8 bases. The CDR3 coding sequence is TGTGCCAGCAGCAATGGACAGGGTGGCTACACCTTC. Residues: CASSNGQGGYTF.